This record looks at one T cell receptor beta chain sequence and its context. The antigen is unknown. This entry belongs to a study of T cell responses to AZD1222 COVID-19 vaccine. Whole-study findings and limits: Among spike-specific TCRs, nearly half reportedly target unmutated variant regions. Repertoire sampling happened only post peak T cell response. Only a handful of AZD1222 recipients were seropositive at baseline. Donors in the cohort were predominantly white British and more often female, and clonal diversity was possibly underestimated.

With V trimmed by 3 bases and J by 4 bases, 9 bases remained unmatched. Germline-derived CDR1 and CDR2 are LNHDA and SQIVND (reference sequence). This CDR3 spans 16 amino acids. Some clones are missing from TCRdb's copy, which holds only in-frame ones; the method was immunoSEQ multiplex PCR. The sample lists around 91,000 clones, 90% to 95% occurring once. This chain uses TRBV19 with TRBJ2-7; 10 bases are a match to TRBD2. This TCR derives from an adult who received the AZD1222 COVID-19 vaccine. Sequenced material: peripheral blood, taken 28 days after the second AZD1222 dose. This CDR3 is CASSILSGRAVYEQYF. The CDR3 nucleotides are TGTGCCAGTAGTATCCTGAGCGGGAGGGCCGTGTACGAGCAGTACTTC. The full variable domain, completed using reference TRBV19 and TRBJ2-7, is DGGITQSPKYLFRKEGQNVTLSCEQNLNHDAMYWYRQDPGQGLRLIYYSQIVNDFQKGDIAEGYSVSREKKESFPLTVTSAQKNPTAFYLCASSILSGRAVYEQYFGPGTRLTVT.